This TCR beta chain was identified in a study of cytomegalovirus exposure and HLA in healthy donors. The study, taken as a whole, reports: As a later analysis showed, a missense DCLRE1C variant was linked to trimming of TCR beta V- and J-genes. Rare TCR sequences predominated, though certain public TCRs were found in many donors. The study carried out a later analysis of TCR beta sequences. It associated around 17,000 of them with specific HLA alleles at a false discovery rate of 0.05.

With 60 Vbeta and 13 Jbeta primers, the PCR was carried out. Using immunoSEQ multiplex PCR, the repertoire was profiled, and TCRdb retains in-frame clones only, with some absent. The sample has about 160,000 clones; about 71% are singletons. A note on this clone: Its specificity is not known.

Sequencing was done on a sample of PBMCs. This receptor was identified in a woman aged 30 to 39 in good health and CMV-seronegative.

Written as DNA, the CDR3 is TGTGCCAGCAGCTTTGGGGGACAGGGGGGGTCCTACGAGCAGTACTTC. This sequence encodes CASSFGGQGGSYEQYF. V gene TRBV11-2 combines with J gene TRBJ2-7; 11 nucleotides line up with TRBD1. The V segment lost 3 bases and the J segment 1 base; nucleotides outside the gene matches: 5. This CDR3 comprises 16 residues. CDR1 is SGHAT and CDR2 is FQNNGV in the germline V gene.